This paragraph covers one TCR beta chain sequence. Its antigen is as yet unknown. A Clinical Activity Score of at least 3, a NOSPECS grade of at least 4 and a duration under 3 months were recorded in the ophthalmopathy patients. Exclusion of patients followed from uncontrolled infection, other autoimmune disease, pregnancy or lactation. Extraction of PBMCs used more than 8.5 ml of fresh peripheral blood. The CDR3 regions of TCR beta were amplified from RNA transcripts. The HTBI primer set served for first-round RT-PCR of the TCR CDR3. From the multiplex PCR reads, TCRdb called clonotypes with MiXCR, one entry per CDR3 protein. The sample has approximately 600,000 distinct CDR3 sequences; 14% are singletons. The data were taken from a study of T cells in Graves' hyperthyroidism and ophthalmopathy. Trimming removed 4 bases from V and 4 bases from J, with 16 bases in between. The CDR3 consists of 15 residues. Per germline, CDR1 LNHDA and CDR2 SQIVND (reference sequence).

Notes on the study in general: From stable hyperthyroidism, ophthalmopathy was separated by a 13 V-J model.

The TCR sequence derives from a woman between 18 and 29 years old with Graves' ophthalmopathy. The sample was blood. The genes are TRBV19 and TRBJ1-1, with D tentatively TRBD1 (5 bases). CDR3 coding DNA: TGTGCCAGTAGTACGGCGGGAAGGGGAGGCACTGAAGCTTTCTTT. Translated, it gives CASSTAGRGGTEAFF.